This paragraph reports one T cell receptor (beta chain). The source of the sample is a study of blood T cell repertoires in COVID-19. TCRdb's table, derived via immunoSEQ multiplex PCR, lists solely in-frame clones and lacks some. The table shows fewer than 200,000 clones, with 80% to 90% occurring only once. Germline-derived CDR1 and CDR2 are SEHNR and FQNEAQ (reference sequence). The length of the CDR3 is 15 residues. V lost 5 bases to trimming and J lost 0 bases; unmatched junction nucleotides: 5. The sequence was collected from a woman under 30 who had recovered from COVID-19. This sequence joins TRBV7-9 and TRBJ2-7, with 9 bases matching TRBD2. The specimen was peripheral blood. The CDR3: CASSEGLADSYEQYF. The CDR3 coding sequence is TGTGCCAGCAGCGAGGGACTAGCCGACTCCTACGAGCAGTACTTC.